The sequence of this T cell receptor (beta chain) was determined in a study of cytomegalovirus exposure and HLA in healthy donors. The PCR was carried out with 60 Vbeta primers and 13 Jbeta primers. Sequencing was performed with immunoSEQ multiplex PCR; in TCRdb, only in-frame clones are kept and a portion is missing. The sample has about 120,000 clones, 75% seen once. In this sample, this clone turned up a few times. Germline V lookup: CDR1 SNHLY, CDR2 FYNNEI. CDR3 length: 15 amino acids. V was pared by 8 bases and J by 6 bases, with 15 bases of the junction left unmatched. Sequencing was done on a sample of PBMCs. The TCR was taken from a woman aged 18-29 years in good health and CMV-seronegative. The chain recombines TRBV2 with TRBJ1-1; TRBD1 matches 7 bases. The CDR3 bases are TGTGCCAGCCAAAAGTTGGGACAGATATTGTCTGAAGCTTTCTTT. Its protein is CASQKLGQILSEAFF.